This T cell receptor beta chain was observed in a study of shared clonotypes between healthy human individuals. V was cut by 2 bases and J by 5 bases, with 10 bases left in between. The CDR3 is made up of 13 amino acids. CDR1 and CDR2 (germline): ENHRY, SYGVKD. Sorted-subset replicate PCR reactions contained roughly 210 ng DNA, corresponding to approximately 30,000 T cell genomes. Clones were read by immunoSEQ multiplex PCR, and TCRdb kept only the in-frame ones, dropping some. The sample includes approximately 840,000 clones, approximately 96% seen only once; the top ten take less than 0.25%. Only CD45RO-negative cells positively selected for CCR7 counted as naive CD8 cells, so terminally differentiated effector memory CD45RA+ cells were excluded.

V is TRBV10-3 and J is TRBJ2-7, with D unclear. Input material: naive CD8+ T cells sorted from blood. This TCR was recovered from a man aged 30 to 45 in good health. Here the CDR3 DNA reads TGTGCCATCAGTGAGCCTCAGAAAAACGAGCAGTACTTC. This translates into CAISEPQKNEQYF.